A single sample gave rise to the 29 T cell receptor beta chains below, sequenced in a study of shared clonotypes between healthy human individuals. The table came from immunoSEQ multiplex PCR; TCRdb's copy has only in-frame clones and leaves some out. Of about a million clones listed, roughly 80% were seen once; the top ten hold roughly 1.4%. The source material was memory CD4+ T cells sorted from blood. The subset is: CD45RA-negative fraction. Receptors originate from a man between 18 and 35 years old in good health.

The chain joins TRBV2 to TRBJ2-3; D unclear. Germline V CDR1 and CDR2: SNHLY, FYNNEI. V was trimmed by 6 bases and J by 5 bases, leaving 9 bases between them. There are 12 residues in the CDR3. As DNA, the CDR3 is TGTGCCAGCAGGCCCCAAGTAGATACGCAGTATTTT. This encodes CASRPQVDTQYF.

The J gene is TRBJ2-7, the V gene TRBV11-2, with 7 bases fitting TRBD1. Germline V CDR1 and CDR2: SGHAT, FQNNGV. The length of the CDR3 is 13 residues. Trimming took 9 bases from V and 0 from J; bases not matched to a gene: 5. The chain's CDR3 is CASGWDSSYEQYF. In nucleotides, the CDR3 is TGTGCCAGTGGGTGGGACAGCTCCTACGAGCAGTACTTC.

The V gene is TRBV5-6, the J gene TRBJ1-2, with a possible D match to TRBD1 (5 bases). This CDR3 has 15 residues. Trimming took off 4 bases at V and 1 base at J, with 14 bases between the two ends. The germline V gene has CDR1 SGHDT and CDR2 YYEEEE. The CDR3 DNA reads TGTGCCAGCAGCGCGGGGCAGGGCTATAACTATGGCTACACCTTC. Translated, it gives CASSAGQGYNYGYTF.

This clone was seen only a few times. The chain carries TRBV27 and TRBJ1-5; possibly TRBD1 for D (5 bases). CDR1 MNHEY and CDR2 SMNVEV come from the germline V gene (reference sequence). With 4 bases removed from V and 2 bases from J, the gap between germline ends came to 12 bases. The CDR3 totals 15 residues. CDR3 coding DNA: TGTGCCAGCAGTTATTCAGGGTTCGGCAATCAGCCCCAGCATTTT. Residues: CASSYSGFGNQPQHF.

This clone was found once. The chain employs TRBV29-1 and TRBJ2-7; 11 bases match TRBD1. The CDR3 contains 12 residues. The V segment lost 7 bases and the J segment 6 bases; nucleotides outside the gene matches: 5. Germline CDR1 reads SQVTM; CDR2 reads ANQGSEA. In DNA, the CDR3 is TGCAGCGCTGGACAGGGGGCCGGCGAGCAGTACTTC. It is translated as CSAGQGAGEQYF.

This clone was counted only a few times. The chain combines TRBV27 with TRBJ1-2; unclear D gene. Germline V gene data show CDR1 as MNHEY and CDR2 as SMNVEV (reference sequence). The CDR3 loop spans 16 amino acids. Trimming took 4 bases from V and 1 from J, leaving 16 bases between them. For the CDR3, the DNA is TGTGCCAGCAGTTCTCTGACTCCGGACGGTAACTATGGCTACACCTTC. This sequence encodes CASSSLTPDGNYGYTF.

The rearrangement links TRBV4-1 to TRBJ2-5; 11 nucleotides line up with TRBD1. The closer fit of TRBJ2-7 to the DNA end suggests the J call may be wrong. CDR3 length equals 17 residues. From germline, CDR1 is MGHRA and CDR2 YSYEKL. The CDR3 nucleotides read TGCGCCAGCAGCCAAGATCCCCACCGGGACAGGGGGGACGAGCAGTACTTC. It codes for CASSQDPHRDRGDEQYF.

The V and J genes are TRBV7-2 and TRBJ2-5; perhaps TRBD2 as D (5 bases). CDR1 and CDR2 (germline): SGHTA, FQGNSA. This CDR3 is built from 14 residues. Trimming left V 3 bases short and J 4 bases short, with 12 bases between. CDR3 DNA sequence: TGTGCCAGCAGCTTGGTGATAGGGAGAGAGACCCAGTACTTC. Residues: CASSLVIGRETQYF.

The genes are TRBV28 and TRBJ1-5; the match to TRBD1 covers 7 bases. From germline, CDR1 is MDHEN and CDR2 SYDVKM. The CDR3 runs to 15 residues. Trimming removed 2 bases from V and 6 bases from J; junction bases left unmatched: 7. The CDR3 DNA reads TGTGCCAGCAGTTTAGACAGGGTCTTAAGTCAGCCCCAGCATTTT. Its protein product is CASSLDRVLSQPQHF.

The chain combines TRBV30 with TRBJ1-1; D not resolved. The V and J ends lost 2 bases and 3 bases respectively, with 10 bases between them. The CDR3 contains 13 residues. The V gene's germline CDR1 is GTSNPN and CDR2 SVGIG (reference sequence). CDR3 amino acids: CAWSREDYTEAFF. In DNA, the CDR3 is TGTGCCTGGAGTCGTGAGGATTACACTGAAGCTTTCTTT.

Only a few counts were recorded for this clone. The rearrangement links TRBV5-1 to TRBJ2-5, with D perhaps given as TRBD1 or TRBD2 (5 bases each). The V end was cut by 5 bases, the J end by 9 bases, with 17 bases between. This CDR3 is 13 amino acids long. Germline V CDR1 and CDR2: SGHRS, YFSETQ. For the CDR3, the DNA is TGCGCCAGCAGTCACGGGGACGGCAGGTCCCAGTACTTC. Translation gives CASSHGDGRSQYF.

This CDR3 reads CASSPGGEYGYTF. CDR3 nucleotides: TGTGCCAGTAGCCCAGGGGGCGAGTATGGCTACACCTTC. The chain combines TRBV19 with TRBJ1-2; TRBD1 matches at 8 bases. V was clipped by 6 bases and J by 5 bases; unmatched bases: 5. CDR1 is LNHDA, CDR2 SQIVND, per germline (reference sequence). The CDR3 loop spans 13 amino acids. The full variable domain, rest sourced from reference TRBV19 and TRBJ1-2, is DGGITQSPKYLFRKEGQNVTLSCEQNLNHDAMYWYRQDPGQGLRLIYYSQIVNDFQKGDIAEGYSVSREKKESFPLTVTSAQKNPTAFYLCASSPGGEYGYTFGSGTRLTVV.

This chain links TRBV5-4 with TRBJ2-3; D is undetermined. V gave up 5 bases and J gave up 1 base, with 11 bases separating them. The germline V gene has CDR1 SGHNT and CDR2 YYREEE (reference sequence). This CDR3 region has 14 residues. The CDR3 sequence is CASSSAWGTDTQYF. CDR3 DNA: TGTGCCAGCAGTTCCGCCTGGGGCACAGATACGCAGTATTTT.

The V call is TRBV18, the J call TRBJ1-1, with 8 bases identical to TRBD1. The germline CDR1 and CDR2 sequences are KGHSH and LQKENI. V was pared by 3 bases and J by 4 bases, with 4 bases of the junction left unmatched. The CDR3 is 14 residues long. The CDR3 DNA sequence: TGTGCCAGCTCACCCAGGGGGCGCCCCACTGAAGCTTTCTTT. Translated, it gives CASSPRGRPTEAFF.

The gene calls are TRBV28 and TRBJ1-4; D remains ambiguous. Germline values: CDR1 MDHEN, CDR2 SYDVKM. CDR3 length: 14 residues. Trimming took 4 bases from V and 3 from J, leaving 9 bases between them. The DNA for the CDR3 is TGTGCCAGCAGTTCAGGACCGCCTAATGAAAAACTGTTTTTT. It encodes CASSSGPPNEKLFF.

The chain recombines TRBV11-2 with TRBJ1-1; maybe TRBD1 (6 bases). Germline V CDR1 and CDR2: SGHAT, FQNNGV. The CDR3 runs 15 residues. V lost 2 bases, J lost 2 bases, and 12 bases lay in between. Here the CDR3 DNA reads TGTGCCAGCAGCTTACTTGGGGGCGTCAACACTGAAGCTTTCTTT. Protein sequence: CASSLLGGVNTEAFF.

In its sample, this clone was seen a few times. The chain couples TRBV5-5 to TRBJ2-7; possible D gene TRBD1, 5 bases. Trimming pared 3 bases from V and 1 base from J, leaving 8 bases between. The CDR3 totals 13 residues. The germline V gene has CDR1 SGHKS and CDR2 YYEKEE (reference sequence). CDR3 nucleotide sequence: TGTGCCAGCAGCTCAAGACAGTCCTACGAGCAGTACTTC. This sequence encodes CASSSRQSYEQYF. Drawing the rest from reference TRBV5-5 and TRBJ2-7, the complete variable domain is DAGVTQSPTHLIKTRGQQVTLRCSPISGHKSVSWYQQVLGQGPQFIFQYYEKEERGRGNFPDRFSARQFPNYSSELNVNALLLGDSALYLCASSSRQSYEQYFGPGTRLTVT.

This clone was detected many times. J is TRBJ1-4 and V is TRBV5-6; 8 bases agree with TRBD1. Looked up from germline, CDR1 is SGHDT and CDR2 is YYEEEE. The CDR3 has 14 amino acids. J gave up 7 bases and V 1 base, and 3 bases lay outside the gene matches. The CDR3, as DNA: TGTGCCAGCAGCTTGTACCAGGGGGCTGAAAAACTGTTTTTT. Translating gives CASSLYQGAEKLFF.

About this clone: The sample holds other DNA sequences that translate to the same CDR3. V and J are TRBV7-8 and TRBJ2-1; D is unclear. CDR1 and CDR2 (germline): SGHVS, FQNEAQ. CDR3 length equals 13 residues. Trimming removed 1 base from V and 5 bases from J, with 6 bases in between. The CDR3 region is CASSLGRNNEQFF. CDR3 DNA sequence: TGTGCCAGCAGCTTAGGACGGAACAATGAGCAGTTCTTC.

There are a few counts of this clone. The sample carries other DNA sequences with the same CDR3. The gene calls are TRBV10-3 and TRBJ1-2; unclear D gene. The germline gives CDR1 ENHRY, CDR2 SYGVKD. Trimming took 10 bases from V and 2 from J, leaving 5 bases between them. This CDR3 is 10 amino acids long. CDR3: CATQNYGYTF. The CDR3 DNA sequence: TGTGCCACCCAAAACTATGGCTACACCTTC.

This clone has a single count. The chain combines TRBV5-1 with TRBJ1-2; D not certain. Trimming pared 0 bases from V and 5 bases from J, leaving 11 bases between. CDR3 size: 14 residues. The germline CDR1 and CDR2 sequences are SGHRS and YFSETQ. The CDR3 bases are TGCGCCAGCAGCTTGGAAATGGGAGGGTATGGCTACACCTTC. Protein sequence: CASSLEMGGYGYTF.

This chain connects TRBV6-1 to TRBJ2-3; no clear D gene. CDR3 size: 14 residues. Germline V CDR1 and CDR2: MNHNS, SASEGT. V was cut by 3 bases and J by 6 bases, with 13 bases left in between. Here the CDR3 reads CASSERWPPDTQYF. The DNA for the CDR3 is TGTGCCAGCAGTGAGAGATGGCCCCCCGATACGCAGTATTTT.

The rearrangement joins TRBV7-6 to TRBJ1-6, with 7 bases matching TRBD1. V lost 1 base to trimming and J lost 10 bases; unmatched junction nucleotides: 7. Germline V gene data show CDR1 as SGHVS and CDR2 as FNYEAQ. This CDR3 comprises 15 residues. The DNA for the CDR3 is TGTGCCAGCAGCTTAGGTACAGGGGTTGGCTCACCCCTCCACTTT. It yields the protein CASSLGTGVGSPLHF.

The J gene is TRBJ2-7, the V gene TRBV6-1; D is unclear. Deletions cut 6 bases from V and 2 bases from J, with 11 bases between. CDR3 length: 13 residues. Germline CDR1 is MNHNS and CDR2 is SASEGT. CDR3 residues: CASSPTLAYEQYF. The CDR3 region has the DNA TGTGCCAGCAGCCCTACCCTCGCCTACGAGCAGTACTTC.

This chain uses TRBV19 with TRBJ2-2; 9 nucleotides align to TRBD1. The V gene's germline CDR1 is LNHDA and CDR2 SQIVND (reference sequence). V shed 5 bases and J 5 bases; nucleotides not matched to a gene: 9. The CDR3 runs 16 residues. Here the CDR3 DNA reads TGTGCCAGTAGTCCCGCGGGGGACAGGGTAACCGGGGAGCTGTTTTTT. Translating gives CASSPAGDRVTGELFF.

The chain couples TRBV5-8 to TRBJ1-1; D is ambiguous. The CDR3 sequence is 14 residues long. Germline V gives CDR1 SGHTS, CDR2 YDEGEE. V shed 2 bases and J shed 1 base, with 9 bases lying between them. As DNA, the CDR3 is TGTGCCAGCAGCTTTATGTTCGAGAACACTGAAGCTTTCTTT. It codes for CASSFMFENTEAFF.

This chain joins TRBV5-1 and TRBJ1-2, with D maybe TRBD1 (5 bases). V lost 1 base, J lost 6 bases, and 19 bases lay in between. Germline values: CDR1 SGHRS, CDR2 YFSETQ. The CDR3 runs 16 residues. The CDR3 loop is CASSLNPDRLGDGYTF. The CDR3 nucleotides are TGCGCCAGCAGCTTGAATCCGGACCGACTAGGGGATGGCTACACCTTC.

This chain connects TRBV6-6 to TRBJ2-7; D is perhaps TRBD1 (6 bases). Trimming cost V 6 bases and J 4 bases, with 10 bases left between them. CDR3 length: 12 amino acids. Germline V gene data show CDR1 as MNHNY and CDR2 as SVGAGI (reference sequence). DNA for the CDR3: TGTGCCAGCAGACAGGGCGGGTACGAGCAGTACTTC. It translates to CASRQGGYEQYF.

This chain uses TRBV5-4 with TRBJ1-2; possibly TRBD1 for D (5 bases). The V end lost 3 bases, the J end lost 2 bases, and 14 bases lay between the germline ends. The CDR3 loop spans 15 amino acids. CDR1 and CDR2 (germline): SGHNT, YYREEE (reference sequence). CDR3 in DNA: TGTGCCAGCAGCTCCAAGTCAGGGAGCAACTATGGCTACACCTTC. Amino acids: CASSSKSGSNYGYTF.